This TCR beta chain was captured in a study of response to subunit inactivated influenza vaccine. TCRdb redid the calling of the RT-PCR reads with MiXCR, one entry per CDR3 protein. The repertoire has 650,000 to 800,000 distinct CDR3 sequences, around 14% of them found once; the top ten carry approximately 7%. The germline V gene has CDR1 SGHAT and CDR2 FQNNGV. The CDR3 has 15 amino acids. V lost 6 bases, J lost 7 bases, and 7 bases stayed unmatched. This chain uses TRBV11-2 with TRBJ2-3; 13 positions match TRBD2. This TCR was recovered from a man aged 45-65 years who received an inactivated influenza vaccine. The source material was PBMCs from blood, sampled less than 15 days before vaccination. CDR3 nucleotide sequence: TGTGCCAGCAGACTAGCGGGGGGGCTTGTGAATACGCAGTATTTT. The encoded protein is CASRLAGGLVNTQYF.